Each of the 20 T cell receptor beta chains below was sequenced from the same sample in a study of T cell clonotyping in hematopoietic cell transplantation. Time point specified: recipient sample about 28 days before transplant, after cytoreduction. Here immunoSEQ multiplex PCR was the method, and the copy in TCRdb shows in-frame clones only, minus some. Of more than 25,000 clones listed, about 92% are singletons. The input for sequencing was peripheral blood mononuclear cells, taken before stem cell transplant. These receptors all stem from a man between 50 and 59 years old with acute myeloid leukemia. Some clones in this sample may be carry-over from other donors' samples.

There are a few counts of this clone. The chain links TRBV2 to TRBJ2-7; D may correspond to TRBD1 or TRBD2 (5 bases each). V gave up 7 bases and J gave up 1 base, with 14 bases separating them. CDR3 length: 14 amino acids. Germline V gene data show CDR1 as SNHLY and CDR2 as FYNNEI. CDR3 sequence reads: CASTRGAVSYEQYF. For the CDR3, the DNA is TGTGCCAGCACGAGGGGAGCGGTGTCCTACGAGCAGTACTTC.

The CDR3 DNA follows: TGCGCCACCAAATACCCTGATGGTGAAAAACTGTTTTTT. Protein sequence: CATKYPDGEKLFF. The chain is built from TRBV5-1 and TRBJ1-4; D unclear. The CDR3 has 13 amino acids. Trimming left V 9 bases short and J 7 bases short, with 16 bases between. CDR1 and CDR2 (germline): SGHRS, YFSETQ.

The chain combines TRBV28 with TRBJ2-1; TRBD2 matches 11 bases. J was trimmed by 1 base and V by 7 bases; bases with no gene match: 3. This CDR3 has 15 amino acids. Germline V CDR1 and CDR2: MDHEN, SYDVKM. For the CDR3, the DNA is TGTGCCAGCATTACTAGCGGGAGTTCCTACAATGAGCAGTTCTTC. The encoded protein is CASITSGSSYNEQFF.

The rearrangement links TRBV28 to TRBJ2-2; 8 bases line up with TRBD1. The length of the CDR3 is 14 residues. Germline values: CDR1 MDHEN, CDR2 SYDVKM. After removal of 6 bases from V and 4 bases from J, the junction contained 4 bases not matched to a gene. The CDR3 DNA follows: TGTGCCAGCAGATTCCAGGGGGCCACCGGGGAGCTGTTTTTT. As protein: CASRFQGATGELFF.

This clone has just a few counts. In nucleotides, the CDR3 is TGTGCCAGCACCGCTGGGCGGGGCTATGGCTACACCTTC. It codes for CASTAGRGYGYTF. The J gene is TRBJ1-2, the V gene TRBV6-5, with D unclear. The V end was cut by 7 bases, the J end by 4 bases, with 13 bases between. This CDR3 is built from 13 residues. CDR1 and CDR2 (germline): MNHEY, SVGAGI.

The rearrangement uses TRBV7-8 and TRBJ1-1; 7 bases fit TRBD1. Germline CDR1 SGHVS, CDR2 FQNEAQ. Germline trimming cut 4 bases from V and 3 bases from J; bases unmatched to any gene: 5. The CDR3 is 14 amino acids. The CDR3 nucleotides read TGTGCCAGCAGCTGGAACAGGGGTGACACTGAAGCTTTCTTT. Its translation is CASSWNRGDTEAFF. The full variable domain, with the rest looked up from reference TRBV7-8 and TRBJ1-1, is GAGVSQSPRYKVAKRGQDVALRCDPISGHVSLFWYQQALGQGPEFLTYFQNEAQLDKSGLPSDRFFAERPEGSVSTLKIQRTQQEDSAVYLCASSWNRGDTEAFFGQGTRLTVV.

V and J are TRBV28 and TRBJ1-2, with 7 bases fitting TRBD1. Germline assignment: CDR1 MDHEN and CDR2 SYDVKM. The CDR3 totals 15 residues. The trim removed 6 bases at V and 7 bases at J, leaving 14 bases unmatched. CDR3 in DNA: TGTGCCAGCAGCCTGACAGGGATTACTTACGGTGGCTACACCTTC. Residues: CASSLTGITYGGYTF.

This clone was observed a few times. V and J are TRBV6-4 and TRBJ1-5; the D is unclear. The germline V gene encodes CDR1 MRHNA and CDR2 SNTAGT. CDR3 size: 14 residues. The V end lost 9 bases, the J end lost 2 bases, and 14 bases lay between the germline ends. CDR3 coding DNA: TGTGCCAGAAGTAGTTCGGGGTGCAATCAGCCCCAGCATTTT. Residues: CARSSSGCNQPQHF.

The chain uses TRBV7-2 and TRBJ2-5, with 9 bases fitting TRBD1. The CDR3 extends over 16 amino acids. With V trimmed by 5 bases and J by 7 bases, 14 bases remained unmatched. The germline CDR1 and CDR2 sequences are SGHTA and FQGNSA. The CDR3 sequence: CASSTYRGRELGTQYF. The CDR3 DNA sequence: TGTGCCAGCAGCACATACAGGGGGCGAGAACTCGGGACCCAGTACTTC. The full variable domain, rest sourced from reference TRBV7-2 and TRBJ2-5, is GAGVSQSPSNKVTEKGKDVELRCDPISGHTALYWYRQSLGQGLEFLIYFQGNSAPDKSGLPSDRFSAERTGGSVSTLTIQRTQQEDSAVYLCASSTYRGRELGTQYFGPGTRLLVL.

This clone has a handful of counts. V gene TRBV19 combines with J gene TRBJ1-5; D is uncertain. The germline V gene encodes CDR1 LNHDA and CDR2 SQIVND (reference sequence). V lost 1 base and J 4 bases, leaving 5 bases between the germline ends. This CDR3 comprises 13 residues. CDR3 in amino acids: CASSIGGNQPQHF. The CDR3 coding sequence is TGTGCCAGTAGTATAGGCGGTAATCAGCCCCAGCATTTT. Supplemented by reference TRBV19 and TRBJ1-5, the full variable domain reads DGGITQSPKYLFRKEGQNVTLSCEQNLNHDAMYWYRQDPGQGLRLIYYSQIVNDFQKGDIAEGYSVSREKKESFPLTVTSAQKNPTAFYLCASSIGGNQPQHFGDGTRLSIL.

The chain couples TRBV2 to TRBJ2-5; D is ambiguous. CDR3 length: 12 amino acids. The V and J ends lost 8 bases and 5 bases respectively, with 12 bases between them. CDR1 SNHLY and CDR2 FYNNEI come from the germline V gene. Here the CDR3 DNA reads TGTGCCAGCGAGACCACCGGGGAGACCCAGTACTTC. As protein: CASETTGETQYF.

The chain uses TRBV5-1 and TRBJ2-2; TRBD1 matches 8 bases. The CDR3 extends over 17 amino acids. CDR1 is SGHRS, CDR2 YFSETQ, per germline. V lost 2 bases to trimming and J lost 5 bases; unmatched junction nucleotides: 11. The CDR3 is CASSFPEIYRGTGELFF. The DNA of the CDR3 is TGCGCCAGCAGCTTTCCCGAAATTTACAGGGGGACCGGGGAGCTGTTTTTT.

The gene calls are TRBV7-9 and TRBJ2-7, with TRBD1 identical over 9 bases. The J segment lost 3 bases and the V segment lost 5 bases, leaving 2 bases of the junction unmatched. Per the germline V gene, CDR1 is SEHNR and CDR2 is FQNEAQ (reference sequence). This CDR3 is 13 amino acids long. DNA for the CDR3: TGTGCCAGCAGCCCGGGACAGGGCTACGAGCAGTACTTC. This encodes CASSPGQGYEQYF.

The chain combines TRBV28 with TRBJ1-4; D gene unclear. Germline V lookup: CDR1 MDHEN, CDR2 SYDVKM. The CDR3 runs 15 residues. V was shortened by 4 bases and J by 8 bases, with 17 bases between the two germline ends. CDR3 DNA: TGTGCCAGCAGTTCGCCGGGTCAAGGACGGGAAAAACTGTTTTTT. Translating it yields CASSSPGQGREKLFF.

The chain combines TRBV5-8 with TRBJ2-7, with TRBD1 matching 9 bases. The ends lost 5 bases at V and 5 bases at J; junction bases unmatched: 5. The CDR3 sequence is 13 residues long. The germline V gene encodes CDR1 SGHTS and CDR2 YDEGEE. The CDR3, as DNA: TGTGCCAGCAGGGACAGGGGCACCGACGAGCAGTACTTC. This codes for CASRDRGTDEQYF.

CDR3 bases: TGTGCCGGAAACAAAAAGGGCGCGGCTAATGAAAAACTGTTTTTT. Translated, it gives CAGNKKGAANEKLFF. The chain couples TRBV30 to TRBJ1-4; D is unresolved. The CDR3 spans 15 residues. CDR1 and CDR2 from the germline V gene are GTSNPN and SVGIG (reference sequence). The V and J ends lost 8 bases and 3 bases respectively, with 19 bases between them.

In its sample, this clone was seen once. The chain links TRBV7-2 to TRBJ2-5; 10 bases map to TRBD1. The V segment lost 5 bases and the J segment 3 bases; nucleotides outside the gene matches: 6. Germline lookup yields CDR1 SGHTA and CDR2 FQGNSA. CDR3 length equals 15 residues. The CDR3 is CASSGLGTGEETQYF. CDR3 in DNA: TGTGCCAGCAGCGGTCTCGGGACAGGGGAAGAGACCCAGTACTTC.

The chain joins TRBV29-1 to TRBJ1-1, with 8 bases lining up with TRBD1. V shed 5 bases and J 5 bases; nucleotides not matched to a gene: 7. The V gene's germline CDR1 is SQVTM and CDR2 ANQGSEA. This CDR3 has 13 residues. CDR3: CSVRTGWSTEAFF. The CDR3 DNA reads TGCAGCGTTCGGACAGGGTGGAGTACTGAAGCTTTCTTT. Supplemented by reference TRBV29-1 and TRBJ1-1, the full variable domain reads SAVISQKPSRDICQRGTSLTIQCQVDSQVTMMFWYRQQPGQSLTLIATANQGSEATYESGFVIDKFPISRPNLTFSTLTVSNMSPEDSSIYLCSVRTGWSTEAFFGQGTRLTVV.

The chain combines TRBV11-2 with TRBJ2-7, with D perhaps matching TRBD2 (5 bases). This CDR3 has 16 amino acids. The V gene lost 0 bases and the J gene lost 5 bases, with 17 bases spanning the gap. Germline CDR1 and CDR2: SGHAT and FQNNGV. CDR3 residues: CASSLDRPGNWNEQYF. Written as DNA, the CDR3 is TGTGCCAGCAGCTTAGATCGGCCGGGGAACTGGAACGAGCAGTACTTC.

This chain uses TRBV7-9 with TRBJ2-3; TRBD1 or TRBD2 may be the D gene (5 bases each). This CDR3 is built from 14 residues. V lost 3 bases and J 4 bases, leaving 11 bases between the germline ends. Germline V lookup: CDR1 SEHNR, CDR2 FQNEAQ (reference sequence). In DNA form, the CDR3 reads TGTGCCAGCAGCTTCGGAAGAGGGGCAGATACGCAGTATTTT. Translated, it gives CASSFGRGADTQYF.